These T cell receptor beta chains were read from a single sample in a study of blood T cell repertoires in COVID-19. Clones were read by immunoSEQ multiplex PCR, and TCRdb kept only the in-frame ones, dropping some. The sample shows some 28,000 clones, around 89% of them seen only once. Sequenced: peripheral blood. These receptors all come from a man in his sixties with acute or convalescent COVID-19. The CDR3 runs from the conserved cysteine through the conserved F or W. A D gene is named only where the DNA matches it firmly. The size field is filled for only some rows; it gives once, few, many or a size class.

d_call clone_size j_call v_call cdr3_nt cdr3_aa
TRBD1 . TRBJ2-7 TRBV5-8 TGTGCCAGCAGCTTGGGCAGGGGGCTGGGGGAGCAGTACTTC CASSLGRGLGEQYF
. medium-sized TRBJ2-7 TRBV2 TGTGCCAGCACTAAACTCAGCGACGAGCAGTACTTC CASTKLSDEQYF
. . TRBJ2-1 TRBV19 TGTGCCAGTAGTTTCGGGACTGCGAGCTCCTACAATGAGCAGTTCTTC CASSFGTASSYNEQFF
TRBD1 . TRBJ1-5 TRBV5-1 TGCGCCAGCAGCTTGGGGACAGGAGGTCAGCCCCAGCATTTT CASSLGTGGQPQHF
. . TRBJ1-1 TRBV6-5 TGTGCCAGCAGTTACGGCCGCCGAACCTCGGAAGCTTTCTTT CASSYGRRTSEAFF
TRBD1 . TRBJ1-5 TRBV4-1 TGCGCCAGCAGCCAGGTTACAGGGGTCGATCAGCCCCAGCATTTT CASSQVTGVDQPQHF
. . TRBJ2-2 TRBV11-2 TGTGCCAGCAGCTTAGGTGCCGGGTGGTTAACCGGGGAGCTGTTTTTT CASSLGAGWLTGELFF
TRBD1 . TRBJ2-7 TRBV7-9 TGTGCCAGCAGCTACCGGGACAGGCGATACGAGCAGTACTTC CASSYRDRRYEQYF
. . TRBJ2-7 TRBV4-1 TGCGCCAGCAGCCAAGATTGGGGGAGGGAGCAGTACTTC CASSQDWGREQYF
. . TRBJ2-3 TRBV7-6 TGTGCCAGCAGCTTAGTGGGGACAGACTTATATGCTCGGCGGGAGGACACAGATACGCAGTATTTT CASSLVGTDLYARREDTDTQYF
. . TRBJ1-4 TRBV18 TGTGCCAGCTCACCGATACAGGGAGCGCAGGAAAAACTGTTTTTT CASSPIQGAQEKLFF
TRBD2 . TRBJ2-3 TRBV11-2 TGTGCCAGCACCGGTGGGCGGGGGTGGAATACGCAGTATTTT CASTGGRGWNTQYF
. . TRBJ1-5 TRBV2 TGTGCCAGCAGTGAAGACAGACAGCCCCAGCATTTT CASSEDRQPQHF
TRBD1 . TRBJ1-2 TRBV5-1 TGCGCCAGCAAAGAGGGGGCCGCTAACTATGGCTACACCTTC CASKEGAANYGYTF
TRBD1 . TRBJ1-1 TRBV10-3 TGTGCCATCAGGATACGACAGGGGGACGACACTGAAGCTTTCTTT CAIRIRQGDDTEAFF
TRBD1 . TRBJ2-7 TRBV28 TGTGCCAGCAGTCCGATCAGGGGGTTCGAGCAGTACTTC CASSPIRGFEQYF
. . TRBJ1-1 TRBV4-1 TGCGCCAGCAAATGGGGGCAGAACACTGAAGCTTTCTTT CASKWGQNTEAFF
TRBD1 . TRBJ1-3 TRBV14 TGTGCCAGCAGCCAGACAGGGGACATCGGAAACACCATATATTTT CASSQTGDIGNTIYF
TRBD1 . TRBJ1-6 TRBV4-2 TGTGCCAGCAGCCAAGAGGGTCCCGACAGGGAGAAATCACCCCTCCACTTT CASSQEGPDREKSPLHF
TRBD1 . TRBJ2-7 TRBV11-2 TGTGCCAGCAGCCTTACAGGGGACGAGCAGTACTTC CASSLTGDEQYF
. . TRBJ1-1 TRBV27 TGTGCCAGCAGTAGCAGACAGACTGAAGCTTTCTTT CASSSRQTEAFF
. . TRBJ2-7 TRBV12-3/TRBV12-4 TGTGCCAGCAGCTCGGACAGTCCTCGGGAGCAGTACTTC CASSSDSPREQYF
TRBD1 once TRBJ2-5 TRBV2 TGTGCCAGCAGTACCGGGACAGGGGGAGGGGAGACCCAGTACTTC CASSTGTGGGETQYF
. . TRBJ2-5 TRBV4-1 TGCGCCAGCAGCCAAGAGCCCAGGGGGACCCAGTACTTC CASSQEPRGTQYF
TRBD2 . TRBJ2-3 TRBV29-1 TGCAGCGTTGAACGTTGGGTGGGAGGGCCAAGAGGGACAGATACGCAGTATTTT CSVERWVGGPRGTDTQYF
TRBD1 . TRBJ1-2 TRBV14 TGTGCCAGCAGCGCCTCCGGGACAGGGAACTATGGCTACACCTTC CASSASGTGNYGYTF
. . TRBJ1-2 TRBV15 TGTGCCACCAGCAGTGGGCCTCTAGCGGGCTACACCTTC CATSSGPLAGYTF
. . TRBJ1-6 TRBV27 TGTGCCAGCAAAAAGGGGCTGAATTCACCCCTCCACTTT CASKKGLNSPLHF
. . TRBJ1-3 TRBV7-8 TGTGCCAGCAGCTTAGACAGCACCGGAAACACCATATATTTT CASSLDSTGNTIYF
TRBD2 . TRBJ2-1 TRBV20-1 TGCAGTGCTAGTAGCACTAGCGGGAGCTCCTACAATGAGCAGTTCTTC CSASSTSGSSYNEQFF
. . TRBJ2-6 TRBV7-8 TGTGCCAGCAGCTCCGGGGGTAGTAGGGCCAACGTCCTGACTTTC CASSSGGSRANVLTF
TRBD1 once TRBJ2-6 TRBV5-1 TGCGCCAGCAGCTTACGGACAGGGGTGGACGGGGCCAACGTCCTGACTTTC CASSLRTGVDGANVLTF
. . TRBJ2-7 TRBV7-9 TGTGCCAGCAGCTATCGACAGGAATTCTACGAGCAGTACTTC CASSYRQEFYEQYF
. . TRBJ1-1 TRBV12-2 TGTGCAAGTCGAGGAAGGAGGACCACTGAAGCTTTCTTT CASRGRRTTEAFF
. . TRBJ2-1 TRBV7-6 TGTGCCAGCAGCTTAGTCGCAGGGGGGTACAATGAGCAGTTCTTC CASSLVAGGYNEQFF
. once TRBJ2-5 TRBV6-1 TGTGCCAGCAGTGATCTTTTGTACCAAGAGACCCAGTACTTC CASSDLLYQETQYF
. . TRBJ1-1 TRBV6-5 TGTGCCAGCAGTTTCGACAGTATGAACACTGAAGCTTTCTTT CASSFDSMNTEAFF
TRBD2 . TRBJ2-1 TRBV5-1 TGCGCCAGCAGCTTCGGCGGGAGCTCCTACAATGAGCAGTTCTTC CASSFGGSSYNEQFF
. . TRBJ2-5 TRBV5-1 TGCGCCAGCAGCCTGCGCGCTGGCGGACAAGAGACCCAGTACTTC CASSLRAGGQETQYF
. . TRBJ2-7 TRBV12-3/TRBV12-4 TGTGCCAGCAGTTCCAGCTACGAGCAGTACTTC CASSSSYEQYF
. once TRBJ1-6 TRBV29-1 TGCAGCGTTTCCGGCAGCAGGAATTCACCCCTCCACTTT CSVSGSRNSPLHF
. once TRBJ2-6 TRBV15 TGTGCCACCAGCAGGGCCTCTGGGGCCAACGTCCTGACTTTC CATSRASGANVLTF
. . TRBJ2-3 TRBV3-1/TRBV3-2 TGTGCCAGCAGCCAAGATCGCACAGGGACAGATACGCAGTATTTT CASSQDRTGTDTQYF
. . TRBJ1-3 TRBV5-6 TGTGCCAGCGGCTCGGGGGTGACTACTGGAAACACCATATATTTT CASGSGVTTGNTIYF
TRBD2 . TRBJ2-1 TRBV7-7 TGTGCTAGCAGCTTCCGACTAGCGGACAATGAGCAGTTCTTC CASSFRLADNEQFF
. . TRBJ1-5 TRBV28 TGTGCCAGCAGTATGACAGGCCTAAATAGCAATCAGCCCCAGCATTTT CASSMTGLNSNQPQHF
. . TRBJ1-6 TRBV6-5 TGTGCCAGCTGTTACCGCTCCTATAATTCACCCCTCCACTTT CASCYRSYNSPLHF
TRBD1 . TRBJ2-2 TRBV6-5 TGTGCCAGCAGTCCGGACAGGGGGCTGACCGGGGAGCTGTTTTTT CASSPDRGLTGELFF
TRBD1 . TRBJ2-5 TRBV5-8 TGTGCCAGCATCCCCGTCTTGGGTTCGGGACAGGGGGCGCGGGAGACCCAGTACTTC CASIPVLGSGQGARETQYF
. . TRBJ2-5 TRBV7-2 TGTGCCAGCAGCCGGGACCAGGGGGAGACCCAGTACTTC CASSRDQGETQYF
. . TRBJ1-1 TRBV5-1 TGCGCCAGCAGCTTGTCAGGGCAAGGTGACACTGAAGCTTTCTTT CASSLSGQGDTEAFF
. . TRBJ1-1 TRBV27 TGTGCCAGCAGTTTATCGGGGACTCTGAACACTGAAGCTTTCTTT CASSLSGTLNTEAFF
TRBD1 . TRBJ2-3 TRBV7-2 TGTGCCAGCAGCCCTCGGGACAGCTCCTACACAGATACGCAGTATTTT CASSPRDSSYTDTQYF
TRBD1 . TRBJ2-7 TRBV19 TGTGCCAGTAGTATCCGGACAGGGATCCGCGAGCAGTACTTC CASSIRTGIREQYF
TRBD2 . TRBJ2-2 TRBV24-1 TGTGCCACCAGTGATTTGTCTAGCGGGTCCGGGGAGCTGTTTTTT CATSDLSSGSGELFF
TRBD1 . TRBJ1-1 TRBV7-3 TGTGCCAGCAGCTTAAGACAGGGAACTGAAGCTTTCTTT CASSLRQGTEAFF
TRBD2 few TRBJ2-7 TRBV19 TGTGCCAGTAGTATTGGTAGCGGGAACTCCTACGAGCAGTACTTC CASSIGSGNSYEQYF